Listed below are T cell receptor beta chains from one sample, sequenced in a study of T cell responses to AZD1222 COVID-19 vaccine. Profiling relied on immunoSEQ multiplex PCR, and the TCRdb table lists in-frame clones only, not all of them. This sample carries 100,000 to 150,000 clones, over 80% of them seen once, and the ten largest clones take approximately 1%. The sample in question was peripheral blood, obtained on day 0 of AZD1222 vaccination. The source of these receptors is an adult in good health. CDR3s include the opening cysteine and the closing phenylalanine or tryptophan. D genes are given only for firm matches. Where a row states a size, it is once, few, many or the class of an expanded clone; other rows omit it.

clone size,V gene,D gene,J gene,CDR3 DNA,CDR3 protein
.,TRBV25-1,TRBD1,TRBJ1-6,TGTGCCAGCAGGACAGACAGGGGCTCCTATAATTCACCCCTCCACTTT,CASRTDRGSYNSPLHF
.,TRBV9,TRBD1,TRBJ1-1,TGTGCCAGCAGCGTAGCTCCCGGGACAGGGCATGAAGCTTTCTTT,CASSVAPGTGHEAFF
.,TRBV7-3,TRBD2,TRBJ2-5,TGTGCCAGCAGCTTAGGAGCGGGAGGGCCGGGGGAGACCCAGTACTTC,CASSLGAGGPGETQYF
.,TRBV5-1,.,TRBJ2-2,TGCGCCAGCAGCTTGAAGTTAGGACAGACGAACACCGGGGAGCTGTTTTTT,CASSLKLGQTNTGELFF
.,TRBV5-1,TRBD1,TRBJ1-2,TGCGCCAGCAGCCCCCCGGGACAGGGATTTGGCTACACCTTC,CASSPPGQGFGYTF
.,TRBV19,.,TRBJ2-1,TGTGCCAGTAGTATATCTTCGGGTGAGCAGTTCTTC,CASSISSGEQFF
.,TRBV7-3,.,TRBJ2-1,TGTGCCAGCAGCCCCCAGGGCGCCTACAATGAGCAGTTCTTC,CASSPQGAYNEQFF
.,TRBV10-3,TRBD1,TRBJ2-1,TGTGCCATCAAGGGACAGGGGCCGTACAATGAGCAGTTCTTC,CAIKGQGPYNEQFF
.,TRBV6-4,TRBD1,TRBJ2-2,TGTGCCAGCAGTGACGGACAGGGGGCCGGGGAGCTGTTTTTT,CASSDGQGAGELFF
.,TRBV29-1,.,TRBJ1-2,TGCAGCGTCCACACGACCTACCTAGATGGCTACACCTTC,CSVHTTYLDGYTF
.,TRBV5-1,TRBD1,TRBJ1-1,TGCGCCAGCAGGGGAAACAGGGGGCTTTCTGAAGCTTTCTTT,CASRGNRGLSEAFF
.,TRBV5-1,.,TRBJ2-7,TGCGCCAGCAGTCTAGGTATAGGGGGTACTTCCTACGAGCAGTACTTC,CASSLGIGGTSYEQYF
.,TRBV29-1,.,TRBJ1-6,TGCAGCGTGTCTCAGGGAAGTAATTCACCCCTCCACTTT,CSVSQGSNSPLHF
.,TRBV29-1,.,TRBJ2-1,TGCAGTCCAGTCAGTGGGGTTGGGGATGAGCAGTTCTTC,CSPVSGVGDEQFF
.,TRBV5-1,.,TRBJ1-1,TGCGCCAGCAGCTTGGCAGCGGTGAACACTGAAGCTTTCTTT,CASSLAAVNTEAFF
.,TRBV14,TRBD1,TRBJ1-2,TGTGCCAGCAGCCAGAGGACAGGGTGGGGCTACACCTTC,CASSQRTGWGYTF
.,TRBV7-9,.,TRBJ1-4,TGTGCCAGCAGGGCCGCGGGTCGGGATGAAAAACTGTTTTTT,CASRAAGRDEKLFF
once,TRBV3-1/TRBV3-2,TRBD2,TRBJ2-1,TGTGCCAGCAGCCACTTCTGGCGGGAGGACAATGAGCAGTTCTTC,CASSHFWREDNEQFF
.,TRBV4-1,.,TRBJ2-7,TGCGCCAGCAGCCAAGATCAGGGGTCCTACGAGCAGTACTTC,CASSQDQGSYEQYF
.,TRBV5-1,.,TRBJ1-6,TGCGCCAGCAGCTTGGACAGGGCAACCCGAACACCCCTCCACTTT,CASSLDRATRTPLHF
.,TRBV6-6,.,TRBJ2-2,TGTGCCAGCAGAAACCAACTTGTTTACGGGGAGCTGTTTTTT,CASRNQLVYGELFF
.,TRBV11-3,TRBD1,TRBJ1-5,TGTGCCAGCAGCGACAGGGGGGGGAATAGCAATCAGCCCCAGCATTTT,CASSDRGGNSNQPQHF